Given below is one T cell receptor beta chain in context. Its antigen is unknown. This record comes from a study of beta chain features in type 1 diabetes. Points from the study as a whole: No resolution was reached here on whether HLA type influences TCRB rearrangement. The study found moderately but significantly shorter TCRB CDR3s in all four CD4+ subsets of Type 1 diabetes patients.

The sequenced template was cDNA made from the entire isolated RNA. Assay used: immunoSEQ multiplex PCR; TCRdb lists only in-frame clones, some missing. The sample yields around 430,000 clones, approximately 30% seen once. One heparinised blood draw averaging around 100 mL was given by each donor. Purity exceeded 98% in all sorted populations. CDR3 size: 14 residues. The germline CDR1 and CDR2 sequences are MGHDK and SYGVNS. Between the trimmed V and J ends, which lost 6 bases and 4 bases, there was a span of 15 bases. The sequence was collected from a man aged 18 to 30 in good health. Sequenced: naive CD4+ T cells from blood. The J gene is TRBJ1-2, the V gene TRBV25-1; D might be TRBD1 (6 bases). CDR3 nucleotide sequence: TGTGCCAGCAGCCCGGGACATCGATTCTATGGCTACACCTTC. This translates into CASSPGHRFYGYTF.